The 2 T cell receptor beta chains below were found in one sample sequenced in a study of T-cell reconstitution after alpha-beta-depleted transplantation in children. The TCRbeta library was prepared with unique molecular identifiers. TCRdb used MiXCR to reprocess the PCR reads, holding one entry per CDR3 protein. This sample yields 670,000 or so distinct CDR3 sequences, of which roughly 14% are seen a single time; 0.79% belongs to the top ten. The sequencing used PBMCs, collected before TCRalphabeta/CD19-depleted stem cell transplant. These TCRs come from a girl aged 2-10 years with congenital amegakaryocytic thrombocytopenia, due to receive a stem cell transplant.

This rearrangement joins TRBV7-6 to TRBJ2-1; no firm D call. The CDR3 contains 16 residues. CDR1 is SGHVS, CDR2 FNYEAQ, per germline. V was clipped by 0 bases and J by 5 bases, with 14 bases between them. CDR3 coding DNA: TGTGCCAGCAGCTTAGCTTGGCTGCGCAAGGACAATGAGCAGTTCTTC. It yields the protein CASSLAWLRKDNEQFF. The full variable domain, rest sourced from reference TRBV7-6 and TRBJ2-1, is GAGVSQSPRYKVTKRGQDVALRCDPISGHVSLYWYRQALGQGPEFLTYFNYEAQQDKSGLPNDRFSAERPEGSISTLTIQRTEQRDSAMYRCASSLAWLRKDNEQFFGPGTRLTVL.

The chain is built from TRBV7-2 and TRBJ1-1; the D gene is possibly TRBD1 (5 bases). CDR3 length: 15 amino acids. The V end lost 3 bases, the J end lost 0 bases, and 11 bases lay between the germline ends. Germline lookup yields CDR1 SGHTA and CDR2 FQGNSA. CDR3 region: CASSFRGALNTEAFF. As DNA, the CDR3 is TGTGCCAGCAGCTTTCGAGGGGCACTGAACACTGAAGCTTTCTTT.